A single sample is the source of the 5 T cell receptor beta chains below, sequenced in a study of cytomegalovirus exposure and HLA in healthy donors. The PCR ran on 60 Vbeta and 13 Jbeta primers. Assay used: immunoSEQ multiplex PCR; TCRdb lists only in-frame clones, some missing. The table includes 150,000 to 200,000 clones, approximately 75% detected once. The sample consisted of PBMCs. The source is a girl aged 10 to 17 in good health and CMV-seronegative.

This clone was detected a few times. This rearrangement joins TRBV4-2 to TRBJ1-2, with a tentative D call TRBD1 (6 bases). Trimming left V 3 bases short and J 7 bases short, with 12 bases between. The CDR3 is made up of 13 amino acids. CDR1 LGHNA and CDR2 YNFKEQ come from the germline V gene. The CDR3: CASSQAGETGYTF. The CDR3 DNA follows: TGTGCCAGCAGCCAGGCAGGGGAGACTGGCTACACCTTC.

The genes are TRBV6-5 and TRBJ1-1, with 8 positions matching TRBD1. Germline values: CDR1 MNHEY, CDR2 SVGAGI. Trimming at V came to 6 bases and at J to 1 base, leaving 4 bases not matched to a gene. This CDR3 contains 14 residues. CDR3 residues: CASSSGQGNTEAFF. CDR3 nucleotide sequence: TGTGCCAGCAGCTCCGGACAGGGGAACACTGAAGCTTTCTTT.

V and J are TRBV19 and TRBJ2-7; TRBD1 matches at 9 bases. V was pared by 3 bases and J by 4 bases, with 7 bases of the junction left unmatched. The CDR3 totals 15 residues. Per germline, CDR1 LNHDA and CDR2 SQIVND (reference sequence). CDR3 nucleotides: TGTGCCAGTAGTATGGGGACAGGGAAGGCTTACGAGCAGTACTTC. It encodes CASSMGTGKAYEQYF.

The chain has TRBV27 and TRBJ2-5, with a weak D call TRBD2 (6 bases). Germline CDR1 and CDR2: MNHEY and SMNVEV (reference sequence). V dropped 5 bases and J dropped 4 bases, with 20 bases sitting between them. This CDR3 has 16 residues. The CDR3 bases are TGTGCCAGCAGTCGCTCCCGCTCGGCAGCGGGAGAGACCCAGTACTTC. It specifies CASSRSRSAAGETQYF.

The J gene is TRBJ2-1, the V gene TRBV27, with 10 bases fitting TRBD1. This CDR3 has 17 amino acids. V shed 3 bases, J shed 9 bases, and the junction held 14 bases outside the gene matches. Per the germline V gene, CDR1 is MNHEY and CDR2 is SMNVEV (reference sequence). The CDR3 region has the DNA TGTGCCAGCAGTTTTACGGGACAGGGGTTCGTCGGGCGTGAGCAGTTCTTC. This codes for CASSFTGQGFVGREQFF.